This T cell receptor (beta chain) was recorded in a study of breast tumors, draining lymph nodes, adjacent tissues. Findings of the study overall: Data fit most tumor T cells coming from lymph node, expanding in tumor. Tumor repertoires ranked between lymph nodes and nontumor tissue in diversity, with V and J gene preferences. Luminal-like breast cancer showed significantly higher tumor–nontumor repertoire similarity than basal-like. Data only fit, rather than demonstrated, lymph node origin of most tumor T cells.

Trimming cost V 5 bases and J 8 bases; bases outside gene matches: 7. The CDR3 is 15 amino acids. In germline, CDR1 is SEHNR, CDR2 FQNEAQ (reference sequence). TCRdb re-called the multiplex PCR reads through MiXCR, storing one row per CDR3 protein. The sample lists about 180,000 distinct CDR3 sequences, roughly 30% occurring once. Remarks on this clonotype: As yet, its antigen is unknown.

Samples came from axillary lymph nodes draining the breast cancer. The rearrangement links TRBV7-9 to TRBJ2-5; TRBD2 matches 14 bases. This sequence was found in a female donor with breast cancer. Some clones in this sample may be carry-over from other donors' samples. Sequencing was carried out using axillary lymph node tissue. CDR3: CASSRTGLAGATQYF. CDR3 DNA sequence: TGTGCCAGCAGCAGAACGGGACTAGCGGGGGCAACCCAGTACTTC.